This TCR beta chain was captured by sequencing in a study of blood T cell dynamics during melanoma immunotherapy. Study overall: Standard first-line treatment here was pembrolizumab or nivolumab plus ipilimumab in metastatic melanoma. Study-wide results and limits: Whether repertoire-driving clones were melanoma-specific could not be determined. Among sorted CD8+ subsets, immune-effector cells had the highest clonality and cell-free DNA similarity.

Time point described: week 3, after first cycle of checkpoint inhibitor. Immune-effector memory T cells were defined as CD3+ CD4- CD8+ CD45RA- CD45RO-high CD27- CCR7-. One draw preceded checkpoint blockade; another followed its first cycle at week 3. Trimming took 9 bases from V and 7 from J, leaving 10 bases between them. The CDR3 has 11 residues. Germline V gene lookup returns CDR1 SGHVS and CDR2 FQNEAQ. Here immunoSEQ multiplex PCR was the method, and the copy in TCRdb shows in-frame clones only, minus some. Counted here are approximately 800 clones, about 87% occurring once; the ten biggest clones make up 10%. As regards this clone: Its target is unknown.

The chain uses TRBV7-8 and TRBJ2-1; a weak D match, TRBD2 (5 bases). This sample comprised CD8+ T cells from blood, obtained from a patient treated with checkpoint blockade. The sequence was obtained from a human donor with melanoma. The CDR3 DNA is TGTGCCAGTTTACTAGGGAATGAGCAGTTCTTC. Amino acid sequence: CASLLGNEQFF.